The 6 T cell receptor beta chains presented below share a single source sample, sequenced in a study of massively parallel sequencing of T cell beta chains. TCRdb reanalysed the 5' RACE reads using MiXCR and keeps one entry per CDR3 protein. Among approximately 4,000 distinct CDR3 sequences, around two fifths were seen once, and the ten largest hold under 3%. Sequencing was carried out using commercial RNA from peripheral blood pooled from many donors. All receptors derive from a pool of human donors in good health; the sample was commercial RNA pooled from many donors.

The chain joins TRBV4-2 to TRBJ1-5, with a tentative D call TRBD1 (6 bases). The CDR3 runs 15 residues. V was cut by 4 bases and J by 5 bases, with 15 bases left in between. The germline V gene encodes CDR1 LGHNA and CDR2 YNFKEQ. For the CDR3, the DNA is TGTGCCAGCAGCCTACACAGGGCTCAGGATCAGCCCCAGCATTTT. This sequence encodes CASSLHRAQDQPQHF.

With respect to this clonotype: The CDR3 ends on some other residue instead of the conserved phenylalanine or tryptophan, so this is likely a read error. This chain connects TRBV5-6 to TRBJ2-3, with D hard to call. The length of the CDR3 is 12 residues. V gave up 1 base and J gave up 4 bases, with 4 bases separating them. Germline CDR1 is SGHDT and CDR2 is YYEEEE. The CDR3 reads CASSLTPDTQYV. The DNA for the CDR3 is TGTGCCAGCAGCTTGACGCCAGATACGCAGTATGTT.

The J gene is TRBJ1-4, the V gene TRBV6-2 or TRBV6-3; the match to TRBD1 covers 7 bases. The CDR3 is made up of 14 amino acids. CDR1 is MNHEY, CDR2 SVGEGT, per germline. Trimming took 7 bases from V and 8 from J; bases not matched to a gene: 10. The CDR3, as DNA: TGTGCCAGCACCAAGCCACAGGGGAGGGAAAAACTGTTTTTT. Residues: CASTKPQGREKLFF.

This clonotype was seen a few times. J is TRBJ2-1 and V is TRBV28; D gene unclear. The V end lost 5 bases, the J end lost 7 bases, and 3 bases lay between the germline ends. Germline V gene lookup returns CDR1 MDHEN and CDR2 SYDVKM. The CDR3 has 10 residues. The CDR3 nucleotides are TGTGCCAGCAGTCTAAATGAGCAGTTCTTC. Amino acids: CASSLNEQFF.

In nucleotides, the CDR3 is TGTGCCAGCAGCGCGGGCCCGATCGGAACTGAAGCTTTCTTT. The encoded protein is CASSAGPIGTEAFF. This rearrangement joins TRBV13 to TRBJ1-1, with D uncertain. Germline lookup yields CDR1 PRHDT and CDR2 FYEKMQ (reference sequence). This CDR3 region has 14 residues. The V gene lost 5 bases and the J gene lost 5 bases, with 15 bases spanning the gap.

CDR3: CSVEPWTAYNEQFF. The CDR3 region has the DNA TGCAGCGTTGAACCCTGGACCGCTTACAATGAGCAGTTCTTC. The chain carries TRBV29-1 and TRBJ2-1; D is unresolved. The CDR3 is 14 amino acids. V lost 2 bases, J lost 4 bases, and 12 bases lay in between. Germline assignment: CDR1 SQVTM and CDR2 ANQGSEA.